This entry concerns a single T cell receptor beta chain. Antigen: not known. Assay: immunoSEQ multiplex PCR; the TCRdb copy retains only in-frame clones and omits some. The table records approximately 140,000 clones, 85% to 90% of them present only once. Germline V gene lookup returns CDR1 GTSNPN and CDR2 SVGIG (reference sequence). The CDR3 has 12 residues. Trimming cost V 5 bases and J 3 bases; bases outside gene matches: 2. These data originate in a study of T cell responses to AZD1222 COVID-19 vaccine. Study findings and constraints: Most donors were white British and more were female, and clonal diversity was possibly underestimated. AZD1222 recipients seropositive at baseline numbered only 5 or 6. CD4 TCRs associated with vaccination spanned spike, dominating at 160-218 and 743-854.

Both about-4-week and about-12-week second-dose recipients were combined. This chain connects TRBV30 to TRBJ1-1, with 8 bases lining up with TRBD1. The TCR originated in an adult who received the AZD1222 COVID-19 vaccine. The material sequenced was peripheral blood, taken 28 days after the second AZD1222 dose. The CDR3 sequence is CAWLDRDTEAFF. Written as DNA, the CDR3 is TGTGCCTGGTTGGACAGGGACACTGAAGCTTTCTTT.